The entry below describes one TCR beta chain. Its target is not known. CDR1 and CDR2 from the germline V gene are LGHDT and YNNKEL (reference sequence). CDR3 length equals 15 residues. V shed 5 bases and J 1 base; nucleotides not matched to a gene: 6. A second PCR, run for about 7 to 11 cycles, used a sample-barcoded 5' primer plus a J-beta primer mix. TCRdb recomputed calls from the 5' RACE reads with MiXCR, one row per CDR3 protein. Of about 640,000 distinct CDR3 sequences in the sample, about 54% were seen once. The sample belongs to a study of blood T cells in healthy people across ages. Study-level findings and limits: Naive T cell percentage by flow cytometry tracked strongly with beta diversity.

The TCR originated in a man in his 60s in good health. This chain links TRBV3-1 with TRBJ2-7; 9 bases are shared with TRBD1. Sequenced sample: blood. As DNA, the CDR3 is TGTGCCAGCAGCACTCCGGGACAGGGTTCCTACGAGCAGTACTTC. The encoded protein is CASSTPGQGSYEQYF.